A single sample is the source of the 19 T cell receptor beta chains below, sequenced in a study of shared clonotypes between healthy human individuals. Profiling relied on immunoSEQ multiplex PCR, and the TCRdb table lists in-frame clones only, not all of them. The sample records 550,000 to 850,000 clones, 72% being singletons. Input material: memory CD4+ T cells sorted from blood. The subset here: CD45RA-negative fraction. The receptor source for this set is a woman under 40 in good health.

This chain uses TRBV19 with TRBJ2-1, with 9 bases that match TRBD1. The CDR3 runs to 16 residues. Germline CDR1 reads LNHDA; CDR2 reads SQIVND (reference sequence). With 4 bases clipped from V and 3 bases from J, the junction kept 7 bases outside the gene matches. In nucleotides, the CDR3 is TGTGCCAGTAGTACGATGACAGGGGGGGTCTACAATGAGCAGTTCTTC. Translating it yields CASSTMTGGVYNEQFF.

The CDR3 DNA follows: TGTGCCAGCAGCTTGACAGGGGCTAATGAAAAACTGTTTTTT. It specifies CASSLTGANEKLFF. The rearrangement links TRBV2 to TRBJ1-4; TRBD1 agrees at 8 bases. Germline V gene data show CDR1 as SNHLY and CDR2 as FYNNEI. The CDR3 contains 14 residues. V shed 6 bases and J 3 bases; nucleotides not matched to a gene: 3. Supplemented by reference TRBV2 and TRBJ1-4, the full variable domain reads EPEVTQTPSHQVTQMGQEVILRCVPISNHLYFYWYRQILGQKVEFLVSFYNNEISEKSEIFDDQFSVERPDGSNFTLKIRSTKLEDSAMYFCASSLTGANEKLFFGSGTQLSVL.

Of note for this clone: Different DNA sequences within this sample yield the same CDR3. This chain links TRBV5-4 with TRBJ1-2, with a possible D match to TRBD1 (5 bases). The CDR3 contains 14 residues. V shed 0 bases and J shed 3 bases, with 9 bases lying between them. Germline V gives CDR1 SGHNT, CDR2 YYREEE (reference sequence). As DNA, the CDR3 is TGTGCCAGCAGCTTGGGGGGCGCAGACTATGGCTACACCTTC. Encoded protein: CASSLGGADYGYTF.

This chain links TRBV7-8 with TRBJ2-3; TRBD2 might be the D (5 bases). V lost 5 bases, J lost 2 bases, and 14 bases lay in between. This CDR3 is 15 amino acids long. Looked up from germline, CDR1 is SGHVS and CDR2 is FQNEAQ. The CDR3 spells CASSERDPTTDTQYF. The CDR3 DNA sequence: TGTGCCAGCAGCGAACGGGATCCCACCACAGATACGCAGTATTTT.

The chain is built from TRBV5-1 and TRBJ2-1, with 7 positions matching TRBD2. J was trimmed by 3 bases and V by 9 bases; bases with no gene match: 6. Looked up from germline, CDR1 is SGHRS and CDR2 is YFSETQ. This CDR3 region has 13 residues. CDR3: CATQRDGYNEQFF. The CDR3 DNA is TGCGCCACCCAGCGGGACGGCTACAATGAGCAGTTCTTC.

A few counts support this clone. This chain uses TRBV7-6 with TRBJ2-7; 7 bases fit TRBD1. The length of the CDR3 is 15 residues. Looked up from germline, CDR1 is SGHVS and CDR2 is FNYEAQ. Trimming cost V 5 bases and J 1 base; bases outside gene matches: 8. The CDR3, as DNA: TGTGCCAGCAGCCTACAGGGGACCAAATCCTACGAGCAGTACTTC. Translation: CASSLQGTKSYEQYF.

The chain combines TRBV4-1 with TRBJ1-1, with D maybe TRBD1 (5 bases). Germline V CDR1 and CDR2: MGHRA, YSYEKL. Trimming left V 6 bases short and J 1 base short, with 12 bases between. The CDR3 loop spans 14 amino acids. CDR3 protein: CASSITGENTEAFF. DNA of the CDR3: TGCGCCAGCAGTATAACGGGGGAGAACACTGAAGCTTTCTTT.

V gene TRBV18 combines with J gene TRBJ1-2; the D gene is possibly TRBD1 (5 bases). The CDR3 is 15 amino acids. Germline V CDR1 and CDR2: KGHSH, LQKENI. Trimming shortened V by 4 bases and J by 7 bases, and 19 bases separated the two germline ends. This CDR3 is CASSHNEGRTVGYTF. The CDR3 coding sequence is TGTGCCAGCTCACACAATGAGGGGAGAACAGTTGGCTACACCTTC.

The chain combines TRBV28 with TRBJ1-5, with D hard to call. Trimming removed 7 bases at V and 5 bases at J, with 9 bases between. The CDR3 sequence is 12 residues long. The germline gives CDR1 MDHEN, CDR2 SYDVKM. In nucleotides, the CDR3 is TGTGCCAGCAACCCCCCCCATCAGCCCCAGCATTTT. It encodes CASNPPHQPQHF.

This chain links TRBV7-2 with TRBJ2-7; D unresolved. V lost 1 base to trimming and J lost 0 bases, with 10 bases between them. Looked up from germline, CDR1 is SGHTA and CDR2 is FQGNSA. There are 15 residues in the CDR3. The CDR3 is CASSLEAWSSYEQYF. The CDR3 DNA reads as TGTGCCAGCAGCTTAGAGGCCTGGAGCTCCTACGAGCAGTACTTC. Variable domain in full (rest from reference TRBV7-2 and TRBJ2-7): GAGVSQSPSNKVTEKGKDVELRCDPISGHTALYWYRQSLGQGLEFLIYFQGNSAPDKSGLPSDRFSAERTGGSVSTLTIQRTQQEDSAVYLCASSLEAWSSYEQYFGPGTRLTVT.

This clone was seen just once. The chain is built from TRBV5-1 and TRBJ1-2; TRBD1 is a possible D gene (6 bases). V dropped 5 bases and J dropped 6 bases, with 14 bases sitting between them. Per germline, CDR1 SGHRS and CDR2 YFSETQ. The CDR3 extends over 13 amino acids. This CDR3 is CASRPGVGDGYTF. DNA for the CDR3: TGCGCCAGCAGGCCAGGGGTTGGGGATGGCTACACCTTC.

V is TRBV10-3 and J is TRBJ1-1; D may be TRBD1 (5 bases). The V end was cut by 2 bases, the J end by 5 bases, with 18 bases between. Germline loops: CDR1 ENHRY, CDR2 SYGVKD. This CDR3 has 16 residues. The CDR3 region has the DNA TGTGCCATCAGTGAGCCGGGACGGGGAATTGGAACTGAAGCTTTCTTT. This encodes CAISEPGRGIGTEAFF.

A remark on this clone: Other DNA sequences of this sample code for an identical CDR3. The chain is built from TRBV5-1 and TRBJ2-1, with 8 positions matching TRBD2. The CDR3 sequence is 15 residues long. Germline CDR1 and CDR2: SGHRS and YFSETQ. Germline trimming cut 2 bases from V and 4 bases from J; bases unmatched to any gene: 5. The CDR3 nucleotides read TGCGCCAGCAGCTTCGCTAGCGGGTCGTACAATGAGCAGTTCTTC. Encoded protein: CASSFASGSYNEQFF.

This chain joins TRBV5-1 and TRBJ1-2; D is unresolved. The CDR3 has 15 residues. Trimming took off 0 bases at V and 4 bases at J, with 13 bases between the two ends. The germline CDR1 and CDR2 sequences are SGHRS and YFSETQ. The DNA for the CDR3 is TGCGCCAGCAGCTTGGCCCCGTCCCCGGTCTATGGCTACACCTTC. Its protein is CASSLAPSPVYGYTF.

The rearrangement links TRBV2 to TRBJ2-1, with D perhaps matching TRBD2 (5 bases). In germline, CDR1 is SNHLY, CDR2 FYNNEI. The V end lost 5 bases, the J end lost 7 bases, and 9 bases lay between the germline ends. The CDR3 spans 12 residues. The chain's CDR3 is CASSPTRNEQFF. As DNA, the CDR3 is TGTGCCAGCAGTCCAACTAGAAATGAGCAGTTCTTC.

A few counts support this clone. This sequence joins TRBV30 and TRBJ1-2; D gene ambiguous. This CDR3 contains 13 residues. V lost 0 bases and J lost 6, with 11 bases in between. The V gene's germline CDR1 is GTSNPN and CDR2 SVGIG (reference sequence). CDR3 amino acids: CAWSVERRNGYTF. CDR3 sequence (DNA): TGTGCCTGGAGTGTAGAGCGGAGGAATGGCTACACCTTC.

J is TRBJ1-2 and V is TRBV21-1. TRBV21-1 is an annotated pseudogene. The CDR3 totals 16 residues. CDR3 protein: CASSKGGHSEEYGYTF. CDR3 nucleotides: TGTGCCAGCAGTAAAGGGGGTCACTCAGAGGAGTATGGCTACACCTTC.

This chain connects TRBV14 to TRBJ2-1; 10 positions agree with TRBD2. The germline V gene has CDR1 SGHDN and CDR2 FVKESK. V was pared by 0 bases and J by 7 bases, with 9 bases of the junction left unmatched. This CDR3 has 17 amino acids. The CDR3 is CASSQDSGLAGVNEQFF. CDR3 coding DNA: TGTGCCAGCAGCCAAGACTCTGGGCTAGCGGGAGTGAATGAGCAGTTCTTC.

The rearrangement uses TRBV28 and TRBJ1-1, with 10 bases aligning to TRBD1. CDR1 MDHEN and CDR2 SYDVKM come from the germline V gene. The CDR3 length is 15 residues. Germline trimming cut 5 bases from V and 5 bases from J; bases unmatched to any gene: 8. CDR3 DNA sequence: TGTGCCAGCAGTCGATCCGGGACAGGGGAGACTGAAGCTTTCTTT. Protein product: CASSRSGTGETEAFF.